The clone carrying this T cell receptor (beta chain) showed up just a few times. This record belongs to a study of blood T cell repertoires in COVID-19. V dropped 4 bases and J dropped 7; count of bases not matched to a gene: 7. The CDR3 runs 15 residues. Germline loops: CDR1 ENHRY, CDR2 SYGVKD. Sequencing was performed with immunoSEQ multiplex PCR; in TCRdb, only in-frame clones are kept and a portion is missing. Among a few hundred thousand clones, approximately 78% were seen once, and the ten largest hold roughly 4.7%. Contact with a PCR-confirmed or clinician-diagnosed COVID-19 case occurred within 2 weeks of entry.

This TCR came from a man aged 35-49 years who had been exposed to COVID-19. The chain recombines TRBV10-3 with TRBJ1-4, with 9 nucleotides matching TRBD1. The sample comprised PBMCs or T cells enriched from blood (not recorded which). The DNA for the CDR3 is TGTGCCATCAGTGCGTCACAGGGGGCGGGTGAAAAACTGTTTTTT. Its protein is CAISASQGAGEKLFF.